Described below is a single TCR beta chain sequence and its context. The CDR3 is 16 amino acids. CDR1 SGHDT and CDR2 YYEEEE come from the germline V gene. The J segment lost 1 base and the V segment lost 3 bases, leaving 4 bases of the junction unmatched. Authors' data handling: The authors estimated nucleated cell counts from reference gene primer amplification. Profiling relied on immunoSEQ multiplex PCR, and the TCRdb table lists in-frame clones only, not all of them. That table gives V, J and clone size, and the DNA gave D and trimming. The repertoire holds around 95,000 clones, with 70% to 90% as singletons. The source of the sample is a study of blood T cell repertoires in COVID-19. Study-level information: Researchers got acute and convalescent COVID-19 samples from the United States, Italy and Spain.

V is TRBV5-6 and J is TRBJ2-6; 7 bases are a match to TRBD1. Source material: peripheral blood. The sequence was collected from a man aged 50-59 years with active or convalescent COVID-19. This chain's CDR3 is CASSSSRGSGANVLTF. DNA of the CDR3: TGTGCCAGCAGCTCAAGCAGGGGGTCTGGGGCCAACGTCCTGACTTTC.